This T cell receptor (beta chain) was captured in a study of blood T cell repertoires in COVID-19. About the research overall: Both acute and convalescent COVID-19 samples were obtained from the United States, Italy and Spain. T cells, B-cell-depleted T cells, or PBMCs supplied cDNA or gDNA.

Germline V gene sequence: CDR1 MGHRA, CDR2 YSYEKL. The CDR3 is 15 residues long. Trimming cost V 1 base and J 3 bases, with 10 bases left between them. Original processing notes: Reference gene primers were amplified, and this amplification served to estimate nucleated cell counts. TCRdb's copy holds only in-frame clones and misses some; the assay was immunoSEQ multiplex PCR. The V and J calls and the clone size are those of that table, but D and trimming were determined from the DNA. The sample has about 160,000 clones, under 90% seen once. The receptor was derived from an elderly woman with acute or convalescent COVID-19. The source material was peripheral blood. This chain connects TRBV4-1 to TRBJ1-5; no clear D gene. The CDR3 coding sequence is TGCGCCAGCAGCCAAGGTCTGAGCCCCAATCAGCCCCAGCATTTT. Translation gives CASSQGLSPNQPQHF.